Below are 22 T cell receptor beta chains sequenced from a single sample in a study of cytomegalovirus exposure and HLA in healthy donors. The PCR used 60 Vbeta and 13 Jbeta primers. Sequencing used immunoSEQ multiplex PCR; TCRdb keeps in-frame clones, though not all of them. The table lists 90,000 to 150,000 clones, roughly 65% of them singletons. The sequenced material came from PBMCs. Receptors were obtained from a man aged 35-49 years in good health and CMV-seropositive.

Only a few counts were recorded for this clone. V gene TRBV2 combines with J gene TRBJ1-2; 7 positions match TRBD1. From germline, CDR1 is SNHLY and CDR2 FYNNEI. Trimming removed 6 bases from V and 3 bases from J; junction bases left unmatched: 4. The CDR3 is 13 amino acids. This CDR3 is CASSLQGDYGYTF. The DNA of the CDR3 is TGTGCCAGCAGCCTCCAGGGGGACTATGGCTACACCTTC.

The chain employs TRBV28 and TRBJ1-2; 7 bases are a match to TRBD1. This CDR3 comprises 13 residues. V lost 5 bases, J lost 5 bases, and 5 bases stayed unmatched. Germline V gene data show CDR1 as MDHEN and CDR2 as SYDVKM. The chain's CDR3 is CASSAPTGYGYTF. CDR3 sequence (DNA): TGTGCCAGCAGTGCCCCGACAGGGTATGGCTACACCTTC.

This clone was detected only a few times. The rearrangement joins TRBV6-1 to TRBJ1-5; no clear D gene. Germline values: CDR1 MNHNS, CDR2 SASEGT. The V gene lost 8 bases and the J gene lost 7 bases, with 15 bases spanning the gap. The CDR3 covers 13 residues. This CDR3 reads CASEREFWQPQHF. The CDR3 bases are TGTGCCAGCGAACGGGAGTTTTGGCAGCCCCAGCATTTT.

This clone has more than one count but fewer than ten. The V call is TRBV4-1, the J call TRBJ2-7; maybe TRBD2 (5 bases). Trimming shortened V by 1 base and J by 2 bases, and 15 bases separated the two germline ends. Germline CDR1 MGHRA, CDR2 YSYEKL. The CDR3 runs to 16 residues. CDR3 DNA: TGCGCCAGCAGCCAAGGGACTTCCATAGACCCCTACGAGCAGTACTTC. It codes for CASSQGTSIDPYEQYF.

V usage is TRBV30 and J usage is TRBJ2-7; the D gene is possibly TRBD1 (5 bases). Germline CDR1 and CDR2: GTSNPN and SVGIG (reference sequence). The CDR3 is made up of 13 amino acids. V was cut by 3 bases and J by 2 bases, with 11 bases left in between. DNA for the CDR3: TGTGCCTGGAGCCCTAGACAGACCTACGAGCAGTACTTC. It codes for CAWSPRQTYEQYF.

This clone was counted between two and nine times. The CDR3: CASSFSSGGNTGELFF. The CDR3 coding sequence is TGTGCCAGCAGCTTCTCTAGCGGGGGAAACACCGGGGAGCTGTTTTTT. The chain has TRBV7-9 and TRBJ2-2, with 10 bases fitting TRBD2. The germline gives CDR1 SEHNR, CDR2 FQNEAQ (reference sequence). The CDR3 sequence is 16 residues long. V lost 3 bases, J lost 2 bases, and 3 bases stayed unmatched.

This clone occurred a few times. The chain links TRBV5-1 to TRBJ1-4; D gene ambiguous. This CDR3 has 14 amino acids. Trimming left V 0 bases short and J 8 bases short, with 11 bases between. Germline assignment: CDR1 SGHRS and CDR2 YFSETQ. The CDR3 bases are TGCGCCAGCAGCTTGGGCGGCAGTGGAGAAAAACTGTTTTTT. The encoded protein is CASSLGGSGEKLFF.

As regards this clone: One end of the junction fails to match germline, which may point to a read error. The chain carries TRBV9 and TRBJ2-2; 11 bases map to TRBD1. This CDR3 has 17 amino acids. CDR1 and CDR2 (germline): SGDLS, YYNGEE. The CDR3 sequence is CACSALGTGGNTGELFF. The CDR3 DNA follows: TGTGCCTGCAGCGCCCTGGGGACAGGGGGGAACACCGGGGAGCTGTTTTTT.

The chain uses TRBV29-1 and TRBJ2-1; 10 nucleotides align to TRBD1. V trimming: 7 bases; J trimming: 5 bases; junction bases outside the gene matches: 11. The CDR3 consists of 15 residues. Per germline, CDR1 SQVTM and CDR2 ANQGSEA. The CDR3 is CSALGFGTGDNEQFF. In DNA form, the CDR3 reads TGCAGCGCACTCGGATTCGGGACAGGGGACAATGAGCAGTTCTTC.

This chain uses TRBV10-3 with TRBJ1-2; D call uncertain. Deletions cut 4 bases from V and 2 bases from J, with 17 bases between. This CDR3 is built from 16 residues. Germline-derived CDR1 and CDR2 are ENHRY and SYGVKD. CDR3 amino acids: CAISGLGRDGNYGYTF. The CDR3 region has the DNA TGTGCCATCAGTGGTCTTGGGCGAGACGGAAACTATGGCTACACCTTC.

The chain joins TRBV18 to TRBJ2-3; 9 nucleotides align to TRBD1. The J segment lost 5 bases and the V segment lost 1 base, leaving 4 bases of the junction unmatched. The germline gives CDR1 KGHSH, CDR2 LQKENI. The CDR3 runs 15 residues. CDR3 bases: TGTGCCAGCTCACCACAGGGACAGGGTGGAGATACGCAGTATTTT. It encodes CASSPQGQGGDTQYF.

This chain connects TRBV6-1 to TRBJ2-5; TRBD2 matches 10 bases. V gave up 5 bases and J gave up 9 bases; unmatched junction bases: 12. In germline, CDR1 is MNHNS, CDR2 SASEGT. The CDR3 extends over 15 amino acids. DNA for the CDR3: TGTGCCAGCAGTCCGGGACTAGCGTGGGGAGGGTCCCAGTACTTC. Translating gives CASSPGLAWGGSQYF.

This clone was recorded only once. At one of its ends the junction is not consistent with the germline gene, which may arise from a read error. This rearrangement joins TRBV11-2 to TRBJ1-2; D is unresolved. Germline V gives CDR1 SGHAT, CDR2 FQNNGV. CDR3 length: 13 amino acids. This CDR3 reads CASSLEAGSPWFF. The DNA of the CDR3 is TGTGCCAGCAGCTTAGAGGCCGGGAGCCCTTGGTTCTTC.

V usage is TRBV28 and J usage is TRBJ2-7; 9 positions match TRBD1. The germline gives CDR1 MDHEN, CDR2 SYDVKM. This CDR3 has 15 residues. V was pared by 3 bases and J by 6 bases, with 9 bases of the junction left unmatched. CDR3 amino acids: CASSFFGQGPGEQYF. CDR3 DNA sequence: TGTGCCAGCAGTTTCTTCGGACAGGGGCCTGGCGAGCAGTACTTC.

The sample holds one count of this clone. The chain carries TRBV5-1 and TRBJ1-2, with 8 nucleotides matching TRBD1. The germline gives CDR1 SGHRS, CDR2 YFSETQ. This CDR3 has 13 amino acids. V was clipped by 4 bases and J by 4 bases; unmatched bases: 3. In DNA, the CDR3 is TGCGCCAGCAGCGAGCAGGGGGCCTATGGCTACACCTTC. The encoded protein is CASSEQGAYGYTF. Full variable domain (remainder filled in from reference TRBV5-1 and TRBJ1-2): KAGVTQTPRYLIKTRGQQVTLSCSPISGHRSVSWYQQTPGQGLQFLFEYFSETQRNKGNFPGRFSGRQFSNSRSEMNVSTLELGDSALYLCASSEQGAYGYTFGSGTRLTVV.

The chain employs TRBV7-6 and TRBJ1-4, with D uncertain. Trimming took 3 bases from V and 7 from J, leaving 9 bases between them. The CDR3 loop spans 13 amino acids. The germline V gene encodes CDR1 SGHVS and CDR2 FNYEAQ. The CDR3 here is CASSLGVSEKLFF. The CDR3 DNA sequence: TGTGCCAGCAGCTTGGGCGTTAGTGAAAAACTGTTTTTT.

The J gene is TRBJ1-1, the V gene TRBV9; D is ambiguous. CDR3 length: 17 amino acids. Germline CDR1 and CDR2: SGDLS and YYNGEE. Trimming shortened V by 1 base and J by 0 bases, and 16 bases separated the two germline ends. The CDR3 coding sequence is TGTGCCAGCAGCGTAAGTAAACGGAGAGGGATGAACACTGAAGCTTTCTTT. This translates into CASSVSKRRGMNTEAFF.

Here the CDR3 DNA reads TGTGCCAGCAGCCACCAAGGGACAGGGGGCTCCTACGAGCAGTACTTC. It yields the protein CASSHQGTGGSYEQYF. The chain carries TRBV6-6 and TRBJ2-7; 11 nucleotides agree with TRBD1. This CDR3 has 16 residues. CDR1 and CDR2 (germline): MNHNY, SVGAGI (reference sequence). The trim removed 6 bases at V and 0 bases at J, leaving 7 bases unmatched.

This clone was seen a few times. The CDR3 coding sequence is TGTGCCAGTAGTATTACAGCTCAGTCTAGCACAGATACGCAGTATTTT. Translating it yields CASSITAQSSTDTQYF. The genes are TRBV19 and TRBJ2-3; D is ambiguous. The CDR3 sequence is 16 residues long. The V end was cut by 3 bases, the J end by 0 bases, with 13 bases between. CDR1 is LNHDA and CDR2 is SQIVND in the germline V gene (reference sequence).

This clone has a single count. V and J are TRBV29-1 and TRBJ1-1; 8 nucleotides agree with TRBD1. Germline V gene lookup returns CDR1 SQVTM and CDR2 ANQGSEA. The V segment lost 6 bases and the J segment 1 base; nucleotides outside the gene matches: 4. The CDR3 has 13 amino acids. CDR3 sequence: CSVGQGENTEAFF. CDR3 sequence (DNA): TGCAGCGTCGGACAGGGCGAGAACACTGAAGCTTTCTTT.

The chain links TRBV5-4 to TRBJ1-1; 8 bases fit TRBD1. The germline V gene has CDR1 SGHNT and CDR2 YYREEE (reference sequence). V lost 2 bases, J lost 2 bases, and 2 bases stayed unmatched. The CDR3 has 14 amino acids. The CDR3 DNA reads as TGTGCCAGCAGCTTTGGACAGGGAAACACTGAAGCTTTCTTT. It codes for CASSFGQGNTEAFF. The variable domain in full, completed from reference TRBV5-4 and TRBJ1-1, reads ETGVTQSPTHLIKTRGQQVTLRCSSQSGHNTVSWYQQALGQGPQFIFQYYREEENGRGNFPPRFSGLQFPNYSSELNVNALELDDSALYLCASSFGQGNTEAFFGQGTRLTVV.

The V gene is TRBV25-1, the J gene TRBJ2-3, with 7 bases identical to TRBD1. This CDR3 is built from 14 residues. V lost 5 bases and J lost 1; bases outside the gene matches: 3. The V gene's germline CDR1 is MGHDK and CDR2 SYGVNS. In DNA form, the CDR3 reads TGTGCCAGCAGTACGGGACAGCGCACAGATACGCAGTATTTT. This encodes CASSTGQRTDTQYF.